A single sample is the source of the 3 T cell receptor beta chains below, sequenced in a study of T cells in Graves' hyperthyroidism and ophthalmopathy. Authors of the study amplified TCR beta CDR3 regions from RNA transcripts. An initial round of RT-PCR targeting the TCR CDR3 relied on the HTBI primer set. TCRdb re-analysed the multiplex PCR reads in MiXCR, keeping a single row per CDR3 protein. The sample contains about 410,000 distinct CDR3 sequences, roughly 15% of which appear only once. Sequencing used blood. The receptor source for this set is a woman aged 25 to 39 with Graves' ophthalmopathy.

This clonotype was detected many times. The chain recombines TRBV20-1 with TRBJ1-5; D gene unclear. CDR3 length: 16 amino acids. The V gene's germline CDR1 is DFQATT and CDR2 SNEGSKA (reference sequence). The germline V and J ends were trimmed by 0 bases and 0 bases, with 12 bases remaining between them. CDR3 protein: CSARDQSRDSNQPQHF. The CDR3 bases are TGCAGTGCTAGAGATCAAAGTCGAGATAGCAATCAGCCCCAGCATTTT.

Many counts were recorded for this clonotype. The chain uses TRBV7-2 and TRBJ1-4; 9 bases line up with TRBD1. The CDR3 length is 15 residues. Looked up from germline, CDR1 is SGHTA and CDR2 is FQGNSA. Germline trimming cut 1 base from V and 7 bases from J; bases unmatched to any gene: 4. In DNA, the CDR3 is TGTGCCAGCAGCTTAGTGGCGGACAGGGGTGAAAAACTGTTTTTT. Protein sequence: CASSLVADRGEKLFF.

This clonotype was seen repeatedly, ten times or more. This sequence joins TRBV5-8 and TRBJ1-1; a possible D gene is TRBD1 (5 bases). The CDR3 contains 15 residues. Between the trimmed V and J ends, which lost 0 bases and 11 bases, there was a span of 20 bases. Germline CDR1 reads SGHTS; CDR2 reads YDEGEE. The CDR3 nucleotides read TGTGCCAGCAGCTTGGTCGGGGGGTCGAGATTGGACGCTTTCTTT. It codes for CASSLVGGSRLDAFF.